This T cell receptor (beta chain) stems from a study of CD8 T cells in Susac syndrome. The study, taken as a whole, reports: Across the total CD8+ repertoires, about 17 Susac-specific public clones were found. The CD8+ TEMRA repertoires yielded about five such clones.

It was with random hexamers that roughly 0.5 to 1 ug RNA was reverse transcribed. Each CDR3 protein is one row after TCRdb ran MiXCR on the immunoSEQ multiplex PCR reads. This table holds about 130,000 distinct CDR3 sequences, around 95% found once. The CDR3 has 12 residues. V was pared by 5 bases and J by 12 bases, with 14 bases between. Germline loops: CDR1 MNHEY, CDR2 SMNVEV (reference sequence). In the case of this clonotype: Its antigen is currently unknown.

Patients with Susac syndrome showed fulfilment of recently defined diagnostic criteria for definite or probable disease. The sample consisted of CD8+ T cells from PBMCs. V gene TRBV27 combines with J gene TRBJ2-4, with D tentatively TRBD2 (5 bases). This TCR derives from a human donor with Susac syndrome. For the CDR3, the DNA is TGTGCCAGCAGTCCGGGTTCCGGGGATCAGTACTTC. This encodes CASSPGSGDQYF.